The clone carrying this T cell receptor beta chain turned up a few times. Stimulators, 200,000 irradiated and violet-dye-labeled cells, were plated with 200,000 CFSE-labeled responder cells. These data come from a study of graft-versus-host responses after intestinal transplantation. Per the germline V gene, CDR1 is SGHAT and CDR2 is FQNNGV. CDR3 length: 14 residues. Trimming took 5 bases from V and 9 from J; bases not matched to a gene: 8. The method was immunoSEQ multiplex PCR; TCRdb's version includes in-frame clones alone and lacks a portion of them. The table lists 11,000 to 15,000 clones, over 35% of them singletons.

The source was alloreactive CD8+ T cells from a mixed lymphocyte reaction culture, collected before intestinal transplant. Subset described: CFSE-low proliferating T cells sorted from roughly 6-day pre-transplant mixed lymphocyte reaction (GvH or HvG direction). The genes are TRBV11-2 and TRBJ2-1; TRBD2 matches at 9 bases. This receptor was identified in a human patient who received an intestinal transplant. The CDR3 DNA reads as TGTGCCAGCAGCCCCCCCAGCGGGGGGCTTGAGCAGTTCTTC. Its translation is CASSPPSGGLEQFF.